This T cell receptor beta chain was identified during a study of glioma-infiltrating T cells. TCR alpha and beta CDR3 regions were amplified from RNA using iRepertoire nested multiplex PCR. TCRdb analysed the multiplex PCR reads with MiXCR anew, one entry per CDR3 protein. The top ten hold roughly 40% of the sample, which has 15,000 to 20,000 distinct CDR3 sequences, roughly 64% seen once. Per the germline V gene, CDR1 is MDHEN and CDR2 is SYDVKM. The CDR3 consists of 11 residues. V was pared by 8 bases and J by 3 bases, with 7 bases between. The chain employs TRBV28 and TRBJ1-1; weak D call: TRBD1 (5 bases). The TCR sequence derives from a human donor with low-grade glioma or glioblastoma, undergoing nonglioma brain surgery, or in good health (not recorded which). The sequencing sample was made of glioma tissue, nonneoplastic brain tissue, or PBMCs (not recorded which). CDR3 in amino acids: CASGGYTEAFF. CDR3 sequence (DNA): TGTGCCAGCGGGGGGTACACTGAAGCTTTCTTT.